Given below is one TCR beta chain in context. Its target is unknown. The method was immunoSEQ multiplex PCR; TCRdb's version includes in-frame clones alone and lacks a portion of them. The data contain about 1.4 million clones, around 97% of them singletons. The data are from a study of shared clonotypes between healthy human individuals. General study results and limits: Since donors were few, the genetic and exposure-history diversity represented was limited. Non-shared clonotypes showed lower generation probabilities than clonotypes common to all four donors.

The receptor was isolated from a man aged 25-40 years in good health. The material sequenced was naive CD4+ T cells sorted from blood. Described subset: CD45RA+ positively selected.

The CDR3 DNA follows: TGTGCCAGCAGTTTTCGTCTCTTTGGCTCCTACAATGAGCAGTTCTTC. This gives the protein CASSFRLFGSYNEQFF. The chain uses TRBV27 and TRBJ2-1; D not certain. V gave up 3 bases and J gave up 0 bases, with 12 bases separating them. Germline CDR1 reads MNHEY; CDR2 reads SMNVEV (reference sequence). CDR3 length: 16 amino acids.